These T cell receptor beta chains were read from a single sample in a study of CD8 T cells in Susac syndrome. MiXCR, run by TCRdb on the immunoSEQ multiplex PCR reads, gives a single entry per CDR3 protein. Seen here are some 150,000 distinct CDR3 sequences, roughly 95% observed once, and the top ten hold about 0.15%. The sequencing input was CD8+ T cells from PBMCs. These receptors all come from a human donor with multiple sclerosis. Each CDR3 is given with its conserved first and last residue. The order of the fields is J gene, clone size, CDR3 length, D gene, V gene, CDR3 DNA, CDR3 protein. The D gene is left open where the match is weak. Clone size is stated in some rows and not others, as once, few, many or a class when expanded.

>TRBJ1-1|NA|14|TRBD1|TRBV7-9
TGTGCCAGCAGTTTACCCGGGACAGGGAGTGAAGCTTTCTTT
CASSLPGTGSEAFF
>TRBJ2-1|NA|15|TRBD1|TRBV3-1
TGTGCCAGCAGCCAAGGACAGGGGGCTGGGAATGAGCAGTTCTTC
CASSQGQGAGNEQFF
>TRBJ2-5|NA|16|TRBD2|TRBV3-1
TGTGCCAGCAGCCCCCTCCTAGCGGAATACCAAGAGACCCAGTACTTC
CASSPLLAEYQETQYF
>TRBJ2-7|NA|13|NA|TRBV7-6
TGTGCCAGCAGCTCCTACAGGGTCGGCGAGCAGTACTTC
CASSSYRVGEQYF
>TRBJ1-1|NA|11|NA|TRBV19
TGTGCCAGTAGTATCGGGCCCGAAGCTTTCTTT
CASSIGPEAFF
>TRBJ2-1|NA|15|NA|TRBV5-5
TGTGCCAGCAGCGGAAGCGGGCCCTCCTACAATGAGCAGTTCTTC
CASSGSGPSYNEQFF
>TRBJ1-1|NA|13|NA|TRBV12-3/TRBV12-4
TGTGCCAGCAGACCAGCCACGAACACTGAAGCTTTCTTT
CASRPATNTEAFF
>TRBJ2-5|NA|14|NA|TRBV6-5
TGTGCCAGCAAGGTGGCAGGGGTGGGAGAGACCCAGTACTTC
CASKVAGVGETQYF
>TRBJ1-4|NA|14|NA|TRBV5-4
TGTGCCAGCAGCCCGGGGGCCGAACGTGAAAAACTGTTTTTT
CASSPGAEREKLFF
>TRBJ2-5|NA|11|TRBD1|TRBV3-1
TGTGCCAGCAGCCGACAGGGAGTCTTTGACTTC
CASSRQGVFDF
>TRBJ2-7|NA|15|TRBD1|TRBV2
TGTGCCAGCAGTGAAAGACAGGGTCAAGGGTACGAGCAGTACTTC
CASSERQGQGYEQYF
>TRBJ2-6|NA|16|NA|TRBV3-1
TGTGCCAGCAGCCAGCTACAGGGCTCTGGGGCCAACGTCCTGACTTTC
CASSQLQGSGANVLTF
>TRBJ2-1|NA|15|NA|TRBV12-3/TRBV12-4
TGTGCCAGCAGTGCGACAGGTTTGTCCTACAATGAGCAGTTCTTC
CASSATGLSYNEQFF
>TRBJ1-1|NA|11|NA|TRBV30
TGTGCCTGGAGTGAGATTTCCGAAGCTTTCTTT
CAWSEISEAFF
>TRBJ2-6|NA|18|TRBD1|TRBV27
TGTGCCAGCAGTTTTCTGACAGGGGGCGATCCTGGGGCCAACGTCCTGACTTTC
CASSFLTGGDPGANVLTF
>TRBJ2-1|NA|15|NA|TRBV9
TGTGCCAGCAGCGTACAGGGAGACCCCTACAATGAGCAGTTCTTC
CASSVQGDPYNEQFF
>TRBJ2-1|NA|19|NA|TRBV7-6
TGTGCCAGCAGCTTAGCGCTGACAGCTTACTCCAACTCCTACAATGAGCAGTTCTTC
CASSLALTAYSNSYNEQFF
>TRBJ2-7|once|13|NA|TRBV5-6
TGTGCCAGCAGTGGGGTTGAGGGGTACGAGCAGTACTTC
CASSGVEGYEQYF
>TRBJ2-5|NA|16|NA|TRBV11-2
TGTGCCGCTTCACCGGGAGAGTTAACCTGGGGGGAGACCCAGTACTTC
CAASPGELTWGETQYF
>TRBJ2-5|NA|16|NA|TRBV13
TGTGCCAGCAGCTCGAAACTAGACAGGTACCAAGAGACCCAGTACTTC
CASSSKLDRYQETQYF
>TRBJ1-5|NA|13|NA|TRBV27
TGTGCCAGCGCCTCCGGGGTAAGTCAGCCCCAGCATTTT
CASASGVSQPQHF
>TRBJ2-7|NA|12|NA|TRBV12-3/TRBV12-4
TGTGCCAGCAGTTTGTCTGCCTACGAGCAGTACTTC
CASSLSAYEQYF
>TRBJ2-3|NA|15|NA|TRBV27
TGTGCCAGCAGTTTAGGGGGCAGGGAGACCGATACGCAGTATTTT
CASSLGGRETDTQYF
>TRBJ2-1|NA|13|NA|TRBV20-1
TGCAGTGCTACGATGGGGGCCGGGGATGAGCAGTTCTTC
CSATMGAGDEQFF
>TRBJ1-1|once|17|TRBD1|TRBV12-3/TRBV12-4
TGTGCCAGCAGCCCCCGTCCCGGGACAGGGGATAACACTGAAGCTTTCTTT
CASSPRPGTGDNTEAFF
>TRBJ1-6|NA|14|NA|TRBV7-9
TGTGCCAGCAGCTTCTCCGGGACGGCCTCACCCCTCCACTTT
CASSFSGTASPLHF
>TRBJ1-4|NA|12|NA|TRBV15
TGTGCCACTGGACAGAATAATGAAAAACTGTTTTTT
CATGQNNEKLFF
>TRBJ2-7|once|12|TRBD2|TRBV2
TGTGCCGGCCGGGAGGCCTCCTACGAGCAGTACTTC
CAGREASYEQYF
>TRBJ2-5|NA|12|NA|TRBV25-1
TGTGCCAGCAGTGCCCGGGTAGGGACCCAGTACTTC
CASSARVGTQYF
>TRBJ2-2|once|17|TRBD1|TRBV27
TGTGCCAGCAGTTCCCGACAGGGTCGAGGGTCCACCGGGGAGCTGTTTTTT
CASSSRQGRGSTGELFF
>TRBJ2-1|once|14|NA|TRBV11-3
TGTGCCAGCAGCCCTTGGGGGCGGTCGAATGAGCAGTTCTTC
CASSPWGRSNEQFF
>TRBJ2-3|once|13|NA|TRBV3-1
TGTGCCAGCAATCGCGGTAGCACAGATACGCAGTATTTT
CASNRGSTDTQYF
>TRBJ2-1|once|15|TRBD2|TRBV12-5
TGTGCTAGTGGTTTAGGCCTAGCGGGGCACAATGAGCAGTTCTTC
CASGLGLAGHNEQFF
>TRBJ1-1|NA|13|NA|TRBV7-3
TGTGCCAGCAGCTTAGACAAGAACACTGAAGCTTTCTTT
CASSLDKNTEAFF
>TRBJ2-5|once|13|NA|TRBV5-6
TGTGCCAGCAGCACGATCATGGGAGAGACCCAGTACTTC
CASSTIMGETQYF
>TRBJ1-1|NA|15|NA|TRBV29-1
TGCAGCGTTGTGTTAACAGCCACTATGAACACTGAAGCTTTCTTT
CSVVLTATMNTEAFF